This entry lists 7 T cell receptor beta chains sequenced from one sample in a study of T cell responses to AZD1222 COVID-19 vaccine. TCRdb keeps only in-frame clones here, not all; method: immunoSEQ multiplex PCR. The sample holds about 130,000 clones, approximately 91% seen once. The sample consisted of peripheral blood, taken 28 days after the second AZD1222 dose. These receptors all stem from an adult who received the AZD1222 COVID-19 vaccine.

The chain recombines TRBV5-1 with TRBJ1-4; possible D gene TRBD1, 5 bases. The V and J ends lost 0 bases and 8 bases respectively, with 8 bases between them. Germline V gene sequence: CDR1 SGHRS, CDR2 YFSETQ. The length of the CDR3 is 13 residues. CDR3 nucleotides: TGCGCCAGCAGCTTGGTCACAGGAGAAAAACTGTTTTTT. Its translation: CASSLVTGEKLFF.

The chain combines TRBV6-5 with TRBJ1-5; the match to TRBD1 covers 8 bases. Germline-derived CDR1 and CDR2 are MNHEY and SVGAGI. The CDR3 extends over 14 amino acids. The junction had 10 bases not matched to a gene; V was cut back by 8 bases and J by 7 bases. The CDR3: CASDRGTGTQPQHF. The CDR3 nucleotides are TGTGCCAGCGACAGGGGAACAGGTACGCAGCCCCAGCATTTT.

The chain has TRBV7-9 and TRBJ1-4; possibly TRBD1 for D (5 bases). The V end lost 5 bases, the J end lost 12 bases, and 19 bases lay between the germline ends. CDR1 is SEHNR and CDR2 is FQNEAQ in the germline V gene (reference sequence). This CDR3 comprises 14 residues. CDR3 coding DNA: TGTGCCAGCAGCCCCCAGGGAGGCTATACTGAACTGTTTTTT. Encoded protein: CASSPQGGYTELFF. Filled out from reference TRBV7-9 and TRBJ1-4, the complete variable domain reads DTGVSQNPRHKITKRGQNVTFRCDPISEHNRLYWYRQTLGQGPEFLTYFQNEAQLEKSRLLSDRFSAERPKGSFSTLEIQRTEQGDSAMYLCASSPQGGYTELFFGSGTQLSVL.

This sequence joins TRBV7-6 and TRBJ1-5; no firm D call. Deletions cut 1 base from V and 3 bases from J, with 10 bases between. The CDR3 extends over 15 amino acids. Germline V gene data show CDR1 as SGHVS and CDR2 as FNYEAQ. The CDR3 bases are TGTGCCAGCAGCTTAGAGTTGGGTTTCAATCAGCCCCAGCATTTT. It yields the protein CASSLELGFNQPQHF.

This clone is a singleton in its sample. The chain uses TRBV7-9 and TRBJ1-2, with TRBD1 matching over 11 bases. The germline V gene encodes CDR1 SEHNR and CDR2 FQNEAQ (reference sequence). The CDR3 is 12 residues long. V gave up 3 bases and J gave up 13 bases; unmatched junction bases: 4. The CDR3 DNA follows: TGTGCCAGCAGCTTCTCCGGGACAGGGGGCACCTTC. Its translation is CASSFSGTGGTF.

This clone was seen only once. The CDR3 region has the DNA TGTGCCTGGAACCTTGGGGGGCGCAGGGGCAATCAGCCCCAGCATTTT. Its protein is CAWNLGGRRGNQPQHF. The chain is built from TRBV30 and TRBJ1-5, with a tentative D call TRBD1 (6 bases). The ends were cut back, 4 bases at V and 2 bases at J, with 18 bases in the middle. CDR3 length: 16 amino acids. The germline V gene has CDR1 GTSNPN and CDR2 SVGIG (reference sequence). Variable domain in full (rest from reference TRBV30 and TRBJ1-5): SQTIHQWPATLVQPVGSPLSLECTVEGTSNPNLYWYRQAAGRGLQLLFYSVGIGQISSEVPQNLSASRPQDRQFILSSKKLLLSDSGFYLCAWNLGGRRGNQPQHFGDGTRLSIL.

This sequence joins TRBV28 and TRBJ2-2; 9 bases are a match to TRBD1. This CDR3 has 15 amino acids. The J segment lost 7 bases and the V segment lost 6 bases, leaving 9 bases of the junction unmatched. Germline CDR1 reads MDHEN; CDR2 reads SYDVKM. CDR3 nucleotide sequence: TGTGCCAGCAGACCAGGACAGGGGAGAATCGGGGAGCTGTTTTTT. As protein: CASRPGQGRIGELFF.